What follows are 30 T cell receptor beta chains derived from one specimen sequenced in a study of T cell responses to AZD1222 COVID-19 vaccine (dated by TCRdb to the early 2020s). Library preparation used the immunoSEQ multiplex PCR assay. TCRdb carries this immuneACCESS record with in-frame sequences only. Its versions omit some clonotypes, under half of them owing to an unresolved V gene in the studies checked, with the rest unexplained. The sample records roughly 60,000 clones, 60% to 85% of which are singletons. The ten largest clones represent roughly 3.5% of the sample. This specimen's time point label, interpreted: about 28 days (+/-7) after the second vaccine dose. The specimen comprised peripheral blood, sampled 28 days after the second AZD1222 dose. The source is an adult who received the AZD1222 COVID-19 vaccine.

The CDR3 spells CASSLAGTTDTQYF. CDR3 nucleotide sequence: TGTGCCAGCAGCTTGGCCGGGACGACAGATACGCAGTATTTT. The genes are TRBV5-6 and TRBJ2-3; the D gene could be TRBD1 or TRBD2 (5 bases each). The germline V gene has CDR1 SGHDT and CDR2 YYEEEE. The CDR3 has 14 amino acids. Trimming stripped 0 bases from V and 3 bases from J, with 8 bases between. The full variable domain, rest sourced from reference TRBV5-6 and TRBJ2-3, is DAGVTQSPTHLIKTRGQQVTLRCSPKSGHDTVSWYQQALGQGPQFIFQYYEEEERQRGNFPDRFSGHQFPNYSSELNVNALLLGDSALYLCASSLAGTTDTQYFGPGTRLTVL.

This clone appeared once. The chain carries TRBV6-5 and TRBJ2-2; D is undetermined. The CDR3 contains 11 residues. The V end lost 7 bases, the J end lost 5 bases, and 5 bases lay between the germline ends. Germline CDR1 MNHEY, CDR2 SVGAGI. CDR3 residues: CASKETGELFF. Written as DNA, the CDR3 is TGTGCCAGCAAGGAAACCGGGGAGCTGTTTTTT.

The chain employs TRBV10-3 and TRBJ2-7, with D perhaps TRBD2 (5 bases). The CDR3 extends over 14 amino acids. The V gene's germline CDR1 is ENHRY and CDR2 SYGVKD. V lost 10 bases, J lost 5 bases, and 21 bases lay in between. The CDR3 DNA follows: TGTGCCACCCGACGGGGTGGGGAACCCCACGAGCAGTACTTC. It encodes CATRRGGEPHEQYF.

This rearrangement joins TRBV28 to TRBJ2-5; perhaps TRBD2 as D (5 bases). V gave up 6 bases and J gave up 9 bases, with 14 bases separating them. CDR3 length: 12 amino acids. CDR1 is MDHEN and CDR2 is SYDVKM in the germline V gene. The CDR3 region has the DNA TGTGCCAGCAGCTTCAGCGGTAGTCCCCAGTACTTC. It translates to CASSFSGSPQYF.

The J gene is TRBJ1-1, the V gene TRBV5-6; perhaps TRBD1 as D (5 bases). V lost 4 bases to trimming and J lost 3 bases, with 13 bases between them. Looked up from germline, CDR1 is SGHDT and CDR2 is YYEEEE. The CDR3 totals 14 residues. Here the CDR3 DNA reads TGTGCCAGCAGCGCCCAGGTGGGGGACACTGAAGCTTTCTTT. As protein: CASSAQVGDTEAFF.

This clone has a single count. This chain links TRBV5-6 with TRBJ1-1, with D possibly TRBD1 on 6 matching bases. The germline CDR1 and CDR2 sequences are SGHDT and YYEEEE. The CDR3 contains 16 residues. V gave up 4 bases and J gave up 2 bases, with 18 bases separating them. DNA of the CDR3: TGTGCCAGCAGCCAAAGGGGGGGCTGGGTTAACACTGAAGCTTTCTTT. Translated, it gives CASSQRGGWVNTEAFF.

The chain joins TRBV5-1 to TRBJ2-5; D might be TRBD1 or TRBD2, each matching 6 bases. With 0 bases removed from V and 0 bases from J, the gap between germline ends came to 12 bases. This CDR3 region has 16 residues. Per the germline V gene, CDR1 is SGHRS and CDR2 is YFSETQ. The CDR3 region is CASSLGAGGHQETQYF. As DNA, the CDR3 is TGCGCCAGCAGCTTGGGGGCCGGGGGCCACCAAGAGACCCAGTACTTC.

This chain connects TRBV10-3 to TRBJ2-7, with 9 bases identical to TRBD1. The CDR3 extends over 15 amino acids. Germline CDR1 ENHRY, CDR2 SYGVKD. The J segment lost 4 bases and the V segment lost 4 bases, leaving 8 bases of the junction unmatched. Here the CDR3 DNA reads TGTGCCATCAGTGGCACCGGGACAGGGAGATACGAGCAGTACTTC. Translation gives CAISGTGTGRYEQYF.

This clone was recorded only once. The rearrangement links TRBV12-3 or TRBV12-4 to TRBJ1-2, with no clear D. V lost 3 bases and J lost 3, with 5 bases in between. The CDR3 length is 12 residues. The CDR3 DNA follows: TGTGCCAGCAGTTTGGCTGACTATGGCTACACCTTC. Translation: CASSLADYGYTF.

V and J are TRBV7-8 and TRBJ2-1, with 8 bases fitting TRBD1. CDR3 length: 17 amino acids. Germline V gene sequence: CDR1 SGHVS, CDR2 FQNEAQ. V lost 0 bases to trimming and J lost 11 bases; unmatched junction nucleotides: 15. CDR3 sequence (DNA): TGTGCCAGCAGCTTAGCGCTAGGGACAGGAGCCAGTGGGAAGCAGTTCTTC. This codes for CASSLALGTGASGKQFF.

V usage is TRBV6-5 and J usage is TRBJ1-3; D is ambiguous. Germline V gene data show CDR1 as MNHEY and CDR2 as SVGAGI. Trimming removed 0 bases from V and 0 bases from J, with 6 bases in between. The CDR3 is 15 amino acids. The CDR3 spells CASSYSMGSGNTIYF. The CDR3 bases are TGTGCCAGCAGTTACTCTATGGGCTCTGGAAACACCATATATTTT.

The chain recombines TRBV14 with TRBJ1-2; 7 positions agree with TRBD1. V shed 4 bases, J shed 8 bases, and the junction held 10 bases outside the gene matches. There are 14 residues in the CDR3. Germline V gene sequence: CDR1 SGHDN, CDR2 FVKESK. The CDR3 spells CASSPSIGTAGYTF. CDR3 coding DNA: TGTGCCAGCAGCCCCTCAATCGGGACAGCGGGCTACACCTTC. The full variable domain, with the rest looked up from reference TRBV14 and TRBJ1-2, is EAGVTQFPSHSVIEKGQTVTLRCDPISGHDNLYWYRRVMGKEIKFLLHFVKESKQDESGMPNNRFLAERTGGTYSTLKVQPAELEDSGVYFCASSPSIGTAGYTFGSGTRLTVV.

This clone was observed a handful of times. For the CDR3, the DNA is TGCGCCAGCAGCTTGGTGTCAGGGGGGGATACGCAGTATTTT. This codes for CASSLVSGGDTQYF. This chain links TRBV5-1 with TRBJ2-3; D may be TRBD1 (7 bases). The length of the CDR3 is 14 residues. V lost 0 bases to trimming and J lost 6 bases, with 11 bases between them. Germline V CDR1 and CDR2: SGHRS, YFSETQ.

The V call is TRBV19, the J call TRBJ1-5, with D perhaps matching TRBD1 (5 bases). V was cut by 5 bases and J by 2 bases, with 10 bases left in between. This CDR3 comprises 14 residues. Germline loops: CDR1 LNHDA, CDR2 SQIVND (reference sequence). The CDR3 nucleotides read TGTGCCAGTAGTCCAACAGGAGGCAATCAGCCCCAGCATTTT. This sequence encodes CASSPTGGNQPQHF.

This chain joins TRBV15 and TRBJ1-3, with D hard to call. V lost 0 bases to trimming and J lost 3 bases, with 6 bases between them. CDR1 and CDR2 from the germline V gene are LNHNV and YYDKDF (reference sequence). The length of the CDR3 is 14 residues. CDR3 residues: CATSRDVGGNTIYF. In nucleotides, the CDR3 is TGTGCCACCAGCAGAGACGTAGGTGGAAACACCATATATTTT.

The J gene is TRBJ1-6, the V gene TRBV10-1; D is unresolved. Germline V gives CDR1 WNHNN, CDR2 SYGVQD (reference sequence). V was cut by 5 bases and J by 9 bases, with 11 bases left in between. The CDR3 covers 13 residues. The CDR3 DNA sequence: TGCGCCAGCAGTATGACGGGGAGTTCACCCCTCCACTTT. Translation: CASSMTGSSPLHF.

The gene calls are TRBV6-5 and TRBJ1-5; the D is unclear. The CDR3 is made up of 13 amino acids. V shed 0 bases and J shed 7 bases, with 7 bases lying between them. CDR1 is MNHEY, CDR2 SVGAGI, per germline. DNA of the CDR3: TGTGCCAGCAGTTACTCGATAGGACAGCCCCAGCATTTT. Encoded protein: CASSYSIGQPQHF.

This chain uses TRBV18 with TRBJ1-2; the match to TRBD1 covers 7 bases. CDR1 and CDR2 from the germline V gene are KGHSH and LQKENI. The CDR3 is made up of 13 amino acids. The trim removed 2 bases at V and 8 bases at J, leaving 5 bases unmatched. The CDR3 sequence: CASSPAGQTGYTF. In DNA form, the CDR3 reads TGTGCCAGCTCACCAGCGGGACAGACCGGCTACACCTTC.

This clone was seen once. The chain couples TRBV4-2 to TRBJ1-5, with a weak D call TRBD1 (6 bases). Germline V gives CDR1 LGHNA, CDR2 YNFKEQ. Trimming pared 3 bases from V and 6 bases from J, leaving 15 bases between. CDR3 length: 15 residues. The DNA of the CDR3 is TGTGCCAGCAGCCAGAGCGGGCAGGGGAGTCAGCCCCAGCATTTT. This codes for CASSQSGQGSQPQHF.

The genes are TRBV6-6 and TRBJ2-7; 12 bases are a match to TRBD2. CDR1 MNHNY and CDR2 SVGAGI come from the germline V gene (reference sequence). V lost 4 bases, J lost 5 bases, and 6 bases stayed unmatched. The CDR3 runs to 15 residues. CDR3 DNA sequence: TGTGCCAGCAGTTCTCGGACTAGCGGGGTTAACGAGCAGTACTTC. The encoded protein is CASSSRTSGVNEQYF.

The chain combines TRBV7-2 with TRBJ2-3; D may be TRBD1 (5 bases). Germline values: CDR1 SGHTA, CDR2 FQGNSA. V lost 6 bases and J 2 bases, leaving 12 bases between the germline ends. The CDR3 runs to 14 residues. CDR3 amino acids: CASRTDTNTDTQYF. CDR3 bases: TGTGCCAGCAGGACGGACACAAACACAGATACGCAGTATTTT. Full variable domain (rest looked up from reference TRBV7-2 and TRBJ2-3): GAGVSQSPSNKVTEKGKDVELRCDPISGHTALYWYRQSLGQGLEFLIYFQGNSAPDKSGLPSDRFSAERTGGSVSTLTIQRTQQEDSAVYLCASRTDTNTDTQYFGPGTRLTVL.

The V gene is TRBV5-6, the J gene TRBJ2-7; D unresolved. V gave up 6 bases and J gave up 1 base, with 5 bases separating them. Per the germline V gene, CDR1 is SGHDT and CDR2 is YYEEEE. CDR3 length: 11 residues. This chain's CDR3 is CASTLSYEQYF. DNA of the CDR3: TGTGCCAGCACCCTTTCCTACGAGCAGTACTTC.

The chain couples TRBV6-5 to TRBJ1-2; 7 positions agree with TRBD1. CDR3 length: 15 amino acids. Trimming cost V 0 bases and J 3 bases; bases outside gene matches: 4. Germline CDR1 and CDR2: MNHEY and SVGAGI. CDR3 protein: CASSYSQGSYYGYTF. As DNA, the CDR3 is TGTGCCAGCAGTTACTCACAGGGGAGTTACTATGGCTACACCTTC.

The gene calls are TRBV6-5 and TRBJ1-2, with D unclear. This CDR3 spans 15 amino acids. V shed 0 bases and J shed 3 bases, with 11 bases lying between them. Germline loops: CDR1 MNHEY, CDR2 SVGAGI. CDR3 bases: TGTGCCAGCAGTTACTCGATTTTCGGCGACTATGGCTACACCTTC. This sequence encodes CASSYSIFGDYGYTF.

The gene calls are TRBV4-2 and TRBJ2-1; 11 nucleotides match TRBD2. Germline CDR1 LGHNA, CDR2 YNFKEQ. This CDR3 is 18 amino acids long. Losses at the gene ends were 0 bases for V and 4 bases for J; bases not matched to a gene: 8. CDR3 in amino acids: CASSQELVRLAGYNEQFF. The DNA for the CDR3 is TGTGCCAGCAGCCAAGAGTTAGTCAGACTAGCGGGGTACAATGAGCAGTTCTTC.

This chain uses TRBV7-9 with TRBJ1-2, with 7 bases matching TRBD1. Germline lookup yields CDR1 SEHNR and CDR2 FQNEAQ (reference sequence). CDR3 length: 14 amino acids. Unmatched junction bases numbered 6, after V lost 4 bases and J lost 4 bases. The CDR3 sequence: CASSYGTESYGYTF. CDR3 nucleotide sequence: TGTGCCAGCAGCTACGGGACAGAGAGCTATGGCTACACCTTC. The entire variable domain, with the rest obtained from reference TRBV7-9 and TRBJ1-2, is as follows: DTGVSQNPRHKITKRGQNVTFRCDPISEHNRLYWYRQTLGQGPEFLTYFQNEAQLEKSRLLSDRFSAERPKGSFSTLEIQRTEQGDSAMYLCASSYGTESYGYTFGSGTRLTVV.

This chain links TRBV19 with TRBJ2-7; D possibly corresponds to TRBD2 (6 bases). V dropped 9 bases and J dropped 5 bases, with 23 bases sitting between them. Germline lookup yields CDR1 LNHDA and CDR2 SQIVND (reference sequence). This CDR3 has 15 residues. The CDR3 is CASPPGLPPRDEQYF. DNA for the CDR3: TGTGCCAGCCCCCCGGGACTCCCTCCCAGGGACGAGCAGTACTTC.

This sequence joins TRBV7-2 and TRBJ2-7, with D perhaps given as TRBD1 or TRBD2 (6 bases each). The CDR3 is 13 residues long. CDR1 and CDR2 from the germline V gene are SGHTA and FQGNSA. Trimming took 1 base from V and 6 from J, leaving 10 bases between them. For the CDR3, the DNA is TGTGCCAGCAGCTTAGTCGGAGGGGGCGAGCAGTACTTC. Translated: CASSLVGGGEQYF.

The V gene is TRBV7-6, the J gene TRBJ2-5; D may correspond to TRBD1 or TRBD2 (5 bases each). V was shortened by 0 bases and J by 1 base, with 15 bases between the two germline ends. There are 17 residues in the CDR3. Germline V lookup: CDR1 SGHVS, CDR2 FNYEAQ. CDR3 in amino acids: CASSLARGANSQETQYF. The CDR3 region has the DNA TGTGCCAGCAGCTTAGCGCGAGGGGCCAACTCCCAAGAGACCCAGTACTTC.

The rearrangement joins TRBV14 to TRBJ1-3; D possibly corresponds to TRBD1 (5 bases). V lost 2 bases and J lost 0, with 11 bases in between. Germline-derived CDR1 and CDR2 are SGHDN and FVKESK. The CDR3 sequence is 16 residues long. CDR3 in DNA: TGTGCCAGCAGCCAACACGACAGCGCCTCTGGAAACACCATATATTTT. Its translation: CASSQHDSASGNTIYF. Full variable domain (rest looked up from reference TRBV14 and TRBJ1-3): EAGVTQFPSHSVIEKGQTVTLRCDPISGHDNLYWYRRVMGKEIKFLLHFVKESKQDESGMPNNRFLAERTGGTYSTLKVQPAELEDSGVYFCASSQHDSASGNTIYFGEGSWLTVV.